This T cell receptor beta chain was observed in a study of blood T cell repertoires in COVID-19. As for the study in general: The United States, Italy and Spain supplied acute and convalescent COVID-19 samples. T cells, B-cell-depleted T cells, or PBMCs supplied cDNA or gDNA.

The data were produced by immunoSEQ multiplex PCR, yet TCRdb's version contains in-frame clones alone and is incomplete. The sample comprises over 150,000 clones, about 88% of which are singletons, and 1.5% to 2% rests with the top ten. This CDR3 region has 16 residues. The germline CDR1 and CDR2 sequences are PRHDT and FYEKMQ (reference sequence). Deletions cut 2 bases from V and 7 bases from J, with 17 bases between. Sequencing was carried out using peripheral blood. The source is a man aged 18 to 30 who had recovered from COVID-19. The chain carries TRBV13 and TRBJ1-4; weak D call: TRBD1 (5 bases). The CDR3 DNA reads as TGTGCCAGCAGCTTAAGCCAGGGAAGATTAGGTGAAAAACTGTTTTTT. Translated: CASSLSQGRLGEKLFF. The entire variable domain, with the rest obtained from reference TRBV13 and TRBJ1-4, is as follows: AAGVIQSPRHLIKEKRETATLKCYPIPRHDTVYWYQQGPGQDPQFLISFYEKMQSDKGSIPDRFSAQQFSDYHSELNMSSLELGDSALYFCASSLSQGRLGEKLFFGSGTQLSVL.